These 24 T cell receptor beta chains originate from one sample sequenced in a study of siplizumab effects on memory and regulatory T cells. Generated by immunoSEQ multiplex PCR, the TCRdb table keeps only in-frame clones and is missing some. The top ten clones hold 6% to 7% of a sample with about 91,000 clones, under 95% of them seen once. Sequencing was performed on CD8+ T cells sorted from blood. These receptors all stem from a human donor in good health.

This CDR3 is CASSAQHSGKLFF. CDR3 DNA: TGTGCCAGCAGCGCCCAGCACAGTGGGAAACTGTTTTTT. V gene TRBV9 combines with J gene TRBJ1-4; D ambiguous. CDR1 is SGDLS, CDR2 YYNGEE, per germline. The CDR3 covers 13 residues. V was shortened by 3 bases and J by 11 bases, with 14 bases between the two germline ends.

This clone was detected a few times. The CDR3 DNA sequence: TGTGCCAGCAGCGACCGACGCGGAAACACCATATATTTT. Translated: CASSDRRGNTIYF. The rearrangement joins TRBV9 to TRBJ1-3; unclear D gene. The V end was cut by 3 bases, the J end by 4 bases, with 8 bases between. This CDR3 has 13 residues. Germline V gene data show CDR1 as SGDLS and CDR2 as YYNGEE.

Only a few counts were recorded for this clone. J is TRBJ2-7 and V is TRBV5-5, with TRBD1 matching over 9 bases. Germline-derived CDR1 and CDR2 are SGHKS and YYEKEE (reference sequence). The CDR3 totals 15 residues. V lost 4 bases to trimming and J lost 0 bases; unmatched junction nucleotides: 5. The CDR3 is CASSQPGQGSYEQYF. CDR3 bases: TGTGCCAGCAGCCAACCGGGACAGGGCTCCTACGAGCAGTACTTC.

This clone has a handful of counts. This chain uses TRBV7-9 with TRBJ2-5; D gene ambiguous. The CDR3 has 15 residues. Germline-derived CDR1 and CDR2 are SEHNR and FQNEAQ (reference sequence). Trimming took off 5 bases at V and 4 bases at J, with 17 bases between the two ends. The CDR3 region is CASSHLGSLIETQYF. CDR3 DNA sequence: TGTGCCAGCAGCCACCTTGGTAGTCTCATAGAGACCCAGTACTTC.

This chain connects TRBV27 to TRBJ1-2, with D uncertain. This CDR3 contains 13 residues. CDR1 is MNHEY, CDR2 SMNVEV, per germline (reference sequence). V shed 8 bases and J shed 5 bases, with 15 bases lying between them. The chain's CDR3 is CASSSFGLYGYTF. In nucleotides, the CDR3 is TGTGCCAGCTCTTCTTTCGGGCTTTATGGCTACACCTTC.

The CDR3 region has the DNA TGTGCCAGCAGTTTTCGGGACTCCGATCAGCCCCAGCATTTT. Its protein is CASSFRDSDQPQHF. The chain carries TRBV27 and TRBJ1-5; possible D gene TRBD1, 5 bases. The CDR3 spans 14 residues. V lost 3 bases and J lost 5, with 11 bases in between. Germline V gene data show CDR1 as MNHEY and CDR2 as SMNVEV (reference sequence).

This clone was observed once. The chain combines TRBV4-1 with TRBJ1-3; D ambiguous. This CDR3 is 17 amino acids long. Germline V gives CDR1 MGHRA, CDR2 YSYEKL. Trimming removed 3 bases from V and 0 bases from J, with 15 bases in between. The CDR3 loop is CASSQILRTLSGNTIYF. The CDR3 coding sequence is TGCGCCAGCAGCCAGATCCTACGGACCCTCTCTGGAAACACCATATATTTT.

The J gene is TRBJ2-5, the V gene TRBV4-3; D call uncertain. Gene TRBJ2-7 matches the end of the DNA better, so the J call may be wrong. CDR1 is LGHNA, CDR2 YSLEER, per germline. This CDR3 contains 14 residues. In DNA form, the CDR3 reads TGCGCCAGCAGCCAAGATCCAGGACCCTACGAGCAGTACTTC. This gives the protein CASSQDPGPYEQYF.

In its sample, this clone was seen a few times. The rearrangement joins TRBV27 to TRBJ1-5; no firm D call. Germline V CDR1 and CDR2: MNHEY, SMNVEV (reference sequence). This CDR3 spans 14 amino acids. The V and J ends lost 4 bases and 4 bases respectively, with 11 bases between them. CDR3 nucleotides: TGTGCCAGCAGTTCAACCGGCCTTAATCAGCCCCAGCATTTT. This sequence encodes CASSSTGLNQPQHF.

This sequence joins TRBV6-5 and TRBJ1-1; 7 bases map to TRBD1. CDR1 is MNHEY and CDR2 is SVGAGI in the germline V gene. The CDR3 contains 14 residues. V lost 2 bases to trimming and J lost 3 bases; unmatched junction nucleotides: 3. The CDR3 DNA follows: TGTGCCAGCAGTTACGACAGGGTGGACACTGAAGCTTTCTTT. Encoded protein: CASSYDRVDTEAFF.

The chain is built from TRBV9 and TRBJ1-1; D remains unclear. Germline CDR1 reads SGDLS; CDR2 reads YYNGEE. V lost 4 bases, J lost 4 bases, and 20 bases lay in between. The CDR3 is 16 residues long. The CDR3 DNA reads TGTGCCAGCAGCCCCCCTTCGGAGGGCCTTGGCACTGAAGCTTTCTTT. It is translated as CASSPPSEGLGTEAFF.

V is TRBV30 and J is TRBJ1-1; 8 nucleotides line up with TRBD1. The CDR3 covers 14 residues. Per germline, CDR1 GTSNPN and CDR2 SVGIG (reference sequence). Trimming removed 2 bases from V and 6 bases from J; junction bases left unmatched: 8. The CDR3 nucleotides read TGTGCCTGGAGTAGGGCAGGGGGCATGGCTGAAGCTTTCTTT. Translation gives CAWSRAGGMAEAFF.

The chain employs TRBV11-1 and TRBJ2-7; D unresolved. CDR1 and CDR2 from the germline V gene are SGHAT and FQDESV (reference sequence). V lost 5 bases and J lost 3, with 8 bases in between. The CDR3 sequence is 12 residues long. Written as DNA, the CDR3 is TGTGCCAGCAGCCCAATGGGCTACGAGCAGTACTTC. It encodes CASSPMGYEQYF.

Turning to this clone: The sample has other DNA sequences that encode this CDR3 too. The V and J genes are TRBV5-1 and TRBJ1-2, with D possibly being TRBD1 (5 bases). The CDR3 runs to 13 residues. Looked up from germline, CDR1 is SGHRS and CDR2 is YFSETQ. The germline V and J ends were trimmed by 0 bases and 3 bases, with 6 bases remaining between them. For the CDR3, the DNA is TGCGCCAGCAGCTTGGAAGGGGACTATGGCTACACCTTC. Translated: CASSLEGDYGYTF.

The chain has TRBV11-2 and TRBJ1-3; 7 bases fit TRBD1. The CDR3 sequence is 14 residues long. The germline V gene has CDR1 SGHAT and CDR2 FQNNGV. V shed 6 bases and J 2 bases; nucleotides not matched to a gene: 4. DNA of the CDR3: TGTGCCAGCAGTCCCCAGGGGGCTGGAAACACCATATATTTT. Translated: CASSPQGAGNTIYF. The whole variable domain, remainder taken from reference TRBV11-2 and TRBJ1-3, is EAGVAQSPRYKIIEKRQSVAFWCNPISGHATLYWYQQILGQGPKLLIQFQNNGVVDDSQLPKDRFSAERLKGVDSTLKIQPAKLEDSAVYLCASSPQGAGNTIYFGEGSWLTVV.

V gene TRBV9 combines with J gene TRBJ2-2; TRBD2 matches 14 bases. CDR1 is SGDLS, CDR2 YYNGEE, per germline. Trimming cost V 0 bases and J 6 bases; bases outside gene matches: 4. The CDR3 is made up of 17 amino acids. This CDR3 is CASSVEGLAGVAGELFF. In DNA, the CDR3 is TGTGCCAGCAGCGTAGAGGGACTAGCGGGGGTGGCCGGGGAGCTGTTTTTT.

This chain uses TRBV9 with TRBJ1-2; perhaps TRBD1 as D (6 bases). Between the trimmed V and J ends, which lost 0 bases and 3 bases, there was a span of 9 bases. The CDR3 is 14 amino acids. The germline gives CDR1 SGDLS, CDR2 YYNGEE. CDR3 sequence (DNA): TGTGCCAGCAGCGTAGCGGCAGGGGACTATGGCTACACCTTC. Protein product: CASSVAAGDYGYTF.

The rearrangement links TRBV9 to TRBJ2-1; the match to TRBD2 covers 11 bases. In germline, CDR1 is SGDLS, CDR2 YYNGEE. This CDR3 is built from 18 residues. Trimming at V came to 4 bases and at J to 1 base, leaving 10 bases not matched to a gene. CDR3 sequence reads: CASSHPYSGGGSYNEQFF. The CDR3 DNA follows: TGTGCCAGCAGCCACCCCTATAGCGGGGGGGGGTCCTACAATGAGCAGTTCTTC.

The CDR3 DNA is TGTGCCAGCAGCTACTTAGGGACTGAAGCTTTCTTT. Translated, it gives CASSYLGTEAFF. The chain uses TRBV5-4 and TRBJ1-1, with unresolved D. CDR1 is SGHNT and CDR2 is YYREEE in the germline V gene (reference sequence). The CDR3 consists of 12 residues. V was clipped by 3 bases and J by 5 bases, with 8 bases between them.

A single count supports this clone. This rearrangement joins TRBV30 to TRBJ2-5; 11 bases fit TRBD2. Germline lookup yields CDR1 GTSNPN and CDR2 SVGIG (reference sequence). The CDR3 has 19 residues. With 2 bases clipped from V and 0 bases from J, the junction kept 14 bases outside the gene matches. The CDR3 protein is CAWSSSFLAGGVYQETQYF. Here the CDR3 DNA reads TGTGCCTGGAGTTCTAGTTTCCTAGCGGGGGGTGTGTACCAAGAGACCCAGTACTTC.

This chain joins TRBV27 and TRBJ1-2; 7 nucleotides align to TRBD1. Germline CDR1 is MNHEY and CDR2 is SMNVEV (reference sequence). This CDR3 has 15 amino acids. V gave up 6 bases and J gave up 6 bases; unmatched junction bases: 13. The CDR3 loop reads CASSPIGTAGHGYTF. CDR3 nucleotide sequence: TGTGCCAGCAGCCCTATCGGGACAGCCGGGCATGGCTACACCTTC.

This clone was detected only a few times. V gene TRBV27 combines with J gene TRBJ1-5, with D unclear. Germline loops: CDR1 MNHEY, CDR2 SMNVEV (reference sequence). V dropped 0 bases and J dropped 8 bases, with 11 bases sitting between them. The CDR3 runs to 14 residues. The CDR3 protein is CASSLSSSPEPQHF. CDR3 nucleotide sequence: TGTGCCAGCAGTTTATCTTCCAGCCCGGAGCCCCAGCATTTT.

The chain links TRBV19 to TRBJ2-2, with D uncertain. V lost 3 bases and J lost 5, with 13 bases in between. The CDR3 totals 15 residues. Germline V gives CDR1 LNHDA, CDR2 SQIVND (reference sequence). The CDR3, as DNA: TGTGCCAGTAGTATCCTCGCAGAAATGACCGGGGAGCTGTTTTTT. It specifies CASSILAEMTGELFF.

CDR3 sequence: CASSLDRGADTQYF. CDR3 DNA: TGCGCCAGCAGCCTGGACAGGGGGGCAGATACGCAGTATTTT. The chain recombines TRBV5-1 with TRBJ2-3; TRBD1 agrees at 10 bases. Germline-derived CDR1 and CDR2 are SGHRS and YFSETQ. The CDR3 consists of 14 residues. Trimming at V came to 4 bases and at J to 4 bases, leaving 3 bases not matched to a gene.